The clone carrying this T cell receptor beta chain was picked up one time. Its antigen remains unknown. The sample comes from a study of CD8 T cells in Susac syndrome. The RNA, 0.5 to 1 ug, was put through reverse transcription using random hexamers. The CDR3 of TCR beta was amplified by immunoSEQ multiplex PCR across 54 Vbeta and 13 Jbeta. MiXCR, applied by TCRdb to the immunoSEQ multiplex PCR reads, yields one record per CDR3 protein. The top ten hold more than 0.08% of the sample, which has 150,000 to 200,000 distinct CDR3 sequences, roughly 92% seen once. Study-wide results and caveats: By the study's own acknowledgment, its TCR sequencing and HLA analysis included relatively few individuals.

CDR1 and CDR2 (germline): SQVTM, ANQGSEA. This CDR3 contains 14 residues. The V and J ends lost 4 bases and 6 bases respectively, with 18 bases between them. Each multiple sclerosis control was a treatment-naive patient with relapsing-remitting disease that was either stable or active. TEMRA cells were FACS-enriched, with CD8+ and CD4+ T cells isolated negatively. V is TRBV29-1 and J is TRBJ1-2, with D maybe TRBD1 (5 bases). Sequencing was performed on CD4+ T cells from PBMCs. This receptor was identified in a human donor with multiple sclerosis. This chain's CDR3 is CSVVIVGEGDGYTF. In nucleotides, the CDR3 is TGCAGCGTTGTCATTGTGGGGGAAGGGGATGGCTACACCTTC.